The 10 T cell receptor beta chains presented below share a single source sample, sequenced in a study of cytomegalovirus exposure and HLA in healthy donors. Amplification used 60 Vbeta primers and 13 Jbeta primers. TCRdb's table, derived via immunoSEQ multiplex PCR, lists solely in-frame clones and lacks some. The data show roughly 190,000 clones, with around 82% seen just once and 1.5% to 2% held by the top ten. Sequenced: PBMCs. The receptors originated from a man aged 40-55 years in good health and CMV-seropositive.

V gene TRBV7-6 combines with J gene TRBJ1-3; D is unresolved. V lost 1 base to trimming and J lost 3 bases, with 16 bases between them. This CDR3 spans 17 amino acids. Per the germline V gene, CDR1 is SGHVS and CDR2 is FNYEAQ. CDR3 DNA: TGTGCCAGCAGCTTAGGGAGTGTCTCTACCGGTGGAAACACCATATATTTT. It is translated as CASSLGSVSTGGNTIYF.

This rearrangement joins TRBV19 to TRBJ2-5; 8 nucleotides match TRBD1. V shed 5 bases, J shed 4 bases, and the junction held 12 bases outside the gene matches. Germline assignment: CDR1 LNHDA and CDR2 SQIVND (reference sequence). This CDR3 has 16 residues. Here the CDR3 DNA reads TGTGCCAGTAGTGTAGGAAGGCAGGGGGCCAGAGAGACCCAGTACTTC. It is translated as CASSVGRQGARETQYF.

The rearrangement joins TRBV12-1 to TRBJ2-5; the tabulated D call, TRBD2, remains unverified against the DNA. TRBV12-1 is an annotated pseudogene. The CDR3 spans 16 residues. The CDR3 DNA follows: TGTGCCAGCAGCCCCCCCCCGGGGGGAAACCAAGAGACCCAGTACTTC. Amino acid sequence: CASSPPPGGNQETQYF.

This clone turned up a few times. V is TRBV6-1 and J is TRBJ2-1; D is uncertain. From germline, CDR1 is MNHNS and CDR2 SASEGT. V was clipped by 3 bases and J by 9 bases, with 9 bases between them. This CDR3 has 12 residues. In nucleotides, the CDR3 is TGTGCCAGCAGTGAGATAGCAGCTGAGCAGTTCTTC. Translated, it gives CASSEIAAEQFF.

The V gene is TRBV5-1, the J gene TRBJ2-6; D not certain. The CDR3 spans 15 residues. The germline V gene encodes CDR1 SGHRS and CDR2 YFSETQ. The ends were cut back, 0 bases at V and 0 bases at J, with 4 bases in the middle. Written as DNA, the CDR3 is TGCGCCAGCAGCTTGGGTAACTCTGGGGCCAACGTCCTGACTTTC. Encoded protein: CASSLGNSGANVLTF.

The chain recombines TRBV6-5 with TRBJ2-7; tentative D call: TRBD1 (6 bases). The CDR3 consists of 12 residues. With 5 bases removed from V and 7 bases from J, the gap between germline ends came to 12 bases. Germline CDR1 is MNHEY and CDR2 is SVGAGI. CDR3: CASSTTGQEQYF. As DNA, the CDR3 is TGTGCCAGCAGTACCACAGGGCAGGAGCAGTACTTC.

The sample holds a few counts of this clone. The chain has TRBV6-1 and TRBJ2-3; the match to TRBD1 covers 10 bases. CDR3 size: 15 residues. Germline V gives CDR1 MNHNS, CDR2 SASEGT. The V segment lost 2 bases and the J segment 8 bases; nucleotides outside the gene matches: 7. The CDR3 spells CASSERGQGKGTQYF. CDR3 DNA sequence: TGTGCCAGCAGTGAACGGGGACAGGGGAAGGGTACGCAGTATTTT.

The chain links TRBV19 to TRBJ1-1; 8 positions match TRBD1. Germline lookup yields CDR1 LNHDA and CDR2 SQIVND (reference sequence). There are 15 residues in the CDR3. Unmatched junction bases numbered 5, after V lost 2 bases and J lost 3 bases. CDR3 sequence (DNA): TGTGCCAGTAGTATATCGGACAGGGCCCACACTGAAGCTTTCTTT. Its protein is CASSISDRAHTEAFF.

This clone was recorded a few times. The V call is TRBV6-5, the J call TRBJ2-7; no firm D call. The CDR3 length is 12 residues. Trimming cost V 6 bases and J 6 bases, with 12 bases left between them. In germline, CDR1 is MNHEY, CDR2 SVGAGI. In DNA, the CDR3 is TGTGCCAGCAGCCGGGTCCTGGGCGAGCAGTACTTC. Its protein is CASSRVLGEQYF.

The chain couples TRBV7-6 to TRBJ1-2; 10 nucleotides match TRBD1. V was pared by 4 bases and J by 2 bases, with 4 bases of the junction left unmatched. The CDR3 loop spans 15 amino acids. The germline gives CDR1 SGHVS, CDR2 FNYEAQ. As DNA, the CDR3 is TGTGCCAGCAGCTCACAGGACAGGGGGAACTATGGCTACACCTTC. Protein product: CASSSQDRGNYGYTF.